The 26 T cell receptor beta chains below come from one sample, sequenced in a study of siplizumab effects on memory and regulatory T cells. The data were produced by immunoSEQ multiplex PCR, yet TCRdb's version contains in-frame clones alone and is incomplete. Altogether around 100,000 clones are present, approximately 92% being singletons, with the ten largest covering under 3%. Sample: CD4+ T cells sorted from blood. The receptors were gathered from a human donor in good health. Some clones in this sample may be carry-over from other donors' samples.

The chain is built from TRBV7-8 and TRBJ2-5; D call uncertain. Germline CDR1 is SGHVS and CDR2 is FQNEAQ. Trimming removed 1 base at V and 13 bases at J, with 13 bases between. This CDR3 is built from 12 residues. In DNA, the CDR3 is TGTGCCAGCAGCTTAGACATCGAGGATCCGTACTTC. This gives the protein CASSLDIEDPYF. Supplemented by reference TRBV7-8 and TRBJ2-5, the full variable domain reads GAGVSQSPRYKVAKRGQDVALRCDPISGHVSLFWYQQALGQGPEFLTYFQNEAQLDKSGLPSDRFFAERPEGSVSTLKIQRTQQEDSAVYLCASSLDIEDPYFGPGTRLLVL.

The V and J genes are TRBV27 and TRBJ2-7; 9 bases are a match to TRBD1. This CDR3 is 14 amino acids long. V was pared by 5 bases and J by 4 bases, with 6 bases of the junction left unmatched. The germline CDR1 and CDR2 sequences are MNHEY and SMNVEV (reference sequence). CDR3 amino acids: CASSMDRGGYEQYF. CDR3 nucleotide sequence: TGTGCCAGCAGTATGGACAGGGGTGGGTACGAGCAGTACTTC.

The chain links TRBV18 to TRBJ1-4; possible D gene TRBD1, 6 bases. The CDR3 extends over 15 amino acids. From germline, CDR1 is KGHSH and CDR2 LQKENI. Trimming removed 4 bases at V and 0 bases at J, with 9 bases between. The CDR3, as DNA: TGTGCCAGCTCACGAGGACAGACAACTAATGAAAAACTGTTTTTT. It specifies CASSRGQTTNEKLFF.

DNA of the CDR3: TGTGCCAGCAGAACGGGACTAGCTTTTAGCACAGATACGCAGTATTTT. Translated: CASRTGLAFSTDTQYF. This chain joins TRBV5-6 and TRBJ2-3; 9 nucleotides line up with TRBD2. Losses at the gene ends were 5 bases for V and 0 bases for J; bases not matched to a gene: 7. The germline gives CDR1 SGHDT, CDR2 YYEEEE. The CDR3 contains 16 residues.

The chain carries TRBV5-1 and TRBJ2-7; D is unclear. The CDR3 totals 16 residues. The germline V gene encodes CDR1 SGHRS and CDR2 YFSETQ. The V end was cut by 4 bases, the J end by 2 bases, with 19 bases between. In nucleotides, the CDR3 is TGCGCCAGCAGCCCCCTGTGGGTTAATTTAACCTACGAGCAGTACTTC. Its protein is CASSPLWVNLTYEQYF. Using reference TRBV5-1 and TRBJ2-7 for the parts outside the CDR3, the full variable domain is KAGVTQTPRYLIKTRGQQVTLSCSPISGHRSVSWYQQTPGQGLQFLFEYFSETQRNKGNFPGRFSGRQFSNSRSEMNVSTLELGDSALYLCASSPLWVNLTYEQYFGPGTRLTVT.

The chain joins TRBV2 to TRBJ2-1; tentatively, D is TRBD2 (6 bases). With 5 bases removed from V and 7 bases from J, the gap between germline ends came to 9 bases. The CDR3 runs to 12 residues. The germline V gene encodes CDR1 SNHLY and CDR2 FYNNEI. For the CDR3, the DNA is TGTGCCAGCAGTTCGGGGGTGAATGAGCAGTTCTTC. Its protein product is CASSSGVNEQFF.

This clone was recorded once. The rearrangement uses TRBV7-2 and TRBJ2-5; D gene unclear. CDR1 is SGHTA, CDR2 FQGNSA, per germline. The V gene lost 1 base and the J gene lost 5 bases, with 8 bases spanning the gap. The CDR3 is 13 residues long. CDR3 sequence reads: CASSLVVRETQYF. CDR3 nucleotide sequence: TGTGCCAGCAGCTTAGTTGTACGGGAGACCCAGTACTTC.

The chain links TRBV27 to TRBJ1-4; 7 bases match TRBD1. The CDR3 length is 14 residues. CDR1 MNHEY and CDR2 SMNVEV come from the germline V gene (reference sequence). V dropped 4 bases and J dropped 5; count of bases not matched to a gene: 4. Here the CDR3 reads CASSYRGRNEKLFF. CDR3 nucleotide sequence: TGTGCCAGCAGTTACAGGGGTAGAAATGAAAAACTGTTTTTT.

This clone was seen only a few times. CDR3 DNA: TGCGCCAGCAGCTTGGCAGACGAAGACTATGGCTACACCTTC. Amino acid sequence: CASSLADEDYGYTF. The chain recombines TRBV5-1 with TRBJ1-2; D remains ambiguous. Per the germline V gene, CDR1 is SGHRS and CDR2 is YFSETQ. Trimming took 0 bases from V and 3 from J, leaving 9 bases between them. The CDR3 runs 14 residues.

CDR3 region: CATSRLERANEQFF. The CDR3 DNA is TGTGCCACCAGCAGACTGGAGCGGGCCAATGAGCAGTTCTTC. The chain has TRBV15 and TRBJ2-1; D might be TRBD2 (6 bases). Trimming cost V 2 bases and J 6 bases, with 11 bases left between them. The CDR3 extends over 14 amino acids. Germline V CDR1 and CDR2: LNHNV, YYDKDF (reference sequence).

The V gene is TRBV9, the J gene TRBJ2-3; D is uncertain. Trimming stripped 3 bases from V and 2 bases from J, with 7 bases between. Germline V CDR1 and CDR2: SGDLS, YYNGEE. The CDR3 runs 13 residues. CDR3 nucleotide sequence: TGTGCCAGCAGCGCCCCTTCCACAGATACGCAGTATTTT. Its translation is CASSAPSTDTQYF. The full variable domain, rest sourced from reference TRBV9 and TRBJ2-3, is DSGVTQTPKHLITATGQRVTLRCSPRSGDLSVYWYQQSLDQGLQFLIQYYNGEERAKGNILERFSAQQFPDLHSELNLSSLELGDSALYFCASSAPSTDTQYFGPGTRLTVL.

This clone was counted a single time. At one boundary the junction diverges from the germline segment, which might be a read error. The chain has TRBV6-5 and TRBJ2-5; 10 bases match TRBD2. The DNA matches TRBJ2-7 better at its end, which makes the J call doubtful. The CDR3 runs 15 residues. CDR1 and CDR2 (germline): MNHEY, SVGAGI. The CDR3 sequence: CASRYSGRRAYEQYF. In DNA, the CDR3 is TGTGCCAGCCGTTATAGCGGGAGGCGGGCCTACGAGCAGTACTTC.

This rearrangement joins TRBV11-3 to TRBJ2-5, with D unclear. Trimming pared 5 bases from V and 5 bases from J, leaving 12 bases between. Germline CDR1 SGHNT, CDR2 YENEEA. This CDR3 is 13 amino acids long. In DNA form, the CDR3 reads TGTGCCAGCAGCCTAGGGTCTAGGGAGACCCAGTACTTC. This encodes CASSLGSRETQYF.

This sequence joins TRBV21-1 and TRBJ2-1; the D segment call TRBD2 is taken from the table without a DNA check. TRBV21-1 counts as a pseudogene. The CDR3 contains 14 residues. DNA of the CDR3: TGTGCCAGCAGCACTACTTGGCTAGCGGGAGTTCAGTTCTTC. Amino acid sequence: CASSTTWLAGVQFF.

The chain has TRBV28 and TRBJ2-1; 9 positions agree with TRBD2. CDR3 length equals 18 residues. J gave up 1 base and V 3 bases, and 10 bases lay outside the gene matches. The germline gives CDR1 MDHEN, CDR2 SYDVKM. As DNA, the CDR3 is TGTGCCAGCAGTTTTTTAGCGGGAGCGTTTTGGTCCTACAATGAGCAGTTCTTC. This gives the protein CASSFLAGAFWSYNEQFF.

The CDR3 region has the DNA TGCGCCAGCAGCTTGGGCCGGGAGACAGAAGGCTACACCTTC. Its translation: CASSLGRETEGYTF. The V gene is TRBV5-1, the J gene TRBJ1-2; D might be TRBD1 (5 bases). Germline V gene data show CDR1 as SGHRS and CDR2 as YFSETQ. Trimming took off 0 bases at V and 8 bases at J, with 14 bases between the two ends. CDR3 length: 14 amino acids.

The V gene is TRBV29-1, the J gene TRBJ1-2, with TRBD1 identical over 7 bases. The CDR3 has 13 residues. J was trimmed by 4 bases and V by 4 bases; bases with no gene match: 6. From germline, CDR1 is SQVTM and CDR2 ANQGSEA. The CDR3 bases are TGCAGCGTTGGGGACAGAGCCAGCTATGGCTACACCTTC. Protein sequence: CSVGDRASYGYTF. Full variable domain (missing parts from reference TRBV29-1 and TRBJ1-2): SAVISQKPSRDICQRGTSLTIQCQVDSQVTMMFWYRQQPGQSLTLIATANQGSEATYESGFVIDKFPISRPNLTFSTLTVSNMSPEDSSIYLCSVGDRASYGYTFGSGTRLTVV.

The chain employs TRBV2 and TRBJ2-2; D is perhaps TRBD1 (6 bases). The CDR3 runs to 20 residues. Germline V gives CDR1 SNHLY, CDR2 FYNNEI. Trimming cost V 10 bases and J 4 bases, with 34 bases left between them. CDR3 nucleotide sequence: TGTGCCACCAAACCTACGAGGGGGAGAATTCGACCTCTATCCACCGGGGAGCTGTTTTTT. Translated, it gives CATKPTRGRIRPLSTGELFF.

The chain uses TRBV10-3 and TRBJ2-7; 14 bases line up with TRBD2. The CDR3 loop spans 19 amino acids. V was pared by 2 bases and J by 2 bases, with 11 bases of the junction left unmatched. Germline loops: CDR1 ENHRY, CDR2 SYGVKD. This CDR3 is CAISEGAGTSGSNPYEQYF. The DNA for the CDR3 is TGTGCCATCAGTGAGGGGGCCGGGACTAGCGGGAGTAACCCCTACGAGCAGTACTTC.

The V call is TRBV7-3, the J call TRBJ1-2, with 10 bases fitting TRBD1. The CDR3 runs to 15 residues. Trimming removed 5 bases from V and 6 bases from J; junction bases left unmatched: 9. Germline values: CDR1 SGHTA, CDR2 FQGTGA. This CDR3 is CASSRTGTGEHGYTF. Here the CDR3 DNA reads TGTGCCAGCAGCCGAACTGGGACAGGGGAACATGGCTACACCTTC.

The chain couples TRBV28 to TRBJ2-1; TRBD2 agrees at 12 bases. The CDR3 runs to 14 residues. V shed 9 bases, J shed 3 bases, and the junction held 3 bases outside the gene matches. From germline, CDR1 is MDHEN and CDR2 SYDVKM. The CDR3 here is CASVTSGSYNEQFF. The CDR3 region has the DNA TGTGCCAGTGTGACTAGCGGGAGCTACAATGAGCAGTTCTTC.

The chain has TRBV6-1 and TRBJ2-3; D gene unclear. With 2 bases removed from V and 4 bases from J, the gap between germline ends came to 16 bases. The CDR3 loop spans 16 amino acids. CDR1 MNHNS and CDR2 SASEGT come from the germline V gene. The CDR3 spells CASSETVGSGADTQYF. CDR3 coding DNA: TGTGCCAGCAGTGAAACCGTCGGTTCAGGTGCAGATACGCAGTATTTT.

The J gene is TRBJ2-7, the V gene TRBV11-2; D ambiguous. Germline loops: CDR1 SGHAT, CDR2 FQNNGV. The CDR3 totals 14 residues. Trimming cost V 5 bases and J 0 bases, with 11 bases left between them. This chain's CDR3 is CASSQERSSYEQYF. The CDR3, as DNA: TGTGCCAGCAGCCAAGAGCGAAGCTCCTACGAGCAGTACTTC.

V is TRBV7-3 and J is TRBJ1-1, with 8 bases fitting TRBD1. CDR3 length: 13 amino acids. Germline CDR1 and CDR2: SGHTA and FQGTGA. The ends lost 5 bases at V and 5 bases at J; junction bases unmatched: 4. DNA of the CDR3: TGTGCCAGCAGCGCAGACAGGGGTACTGAAGCTTTCTTT. It translates to CASSADRGTEAFF.

This chain joins TRBV15 and TRBJ2-1; 9 nucleotides line up with TRBD2. The germline CDR1 and CDR2 sequences are LNHNV and YYDKDF (reference sequence). V lost 3 bases to trimming and J lost 3 bases; unmatched junction nucleotides: 6. The CDR3 is made up of 16 amino acids. The CDR3 loop is CATSRTPTSGYNEQFF. The DNA for the CDR3 is TGTGCCACCAGCAGGACCCCGACTAGCGGCTACAATGAGCAGTTCTTC.

The genes are TRBV5-1 and TRBJ2-7; 8 bases line up with TRBD1. The CDR3 totals 17 residues. Germline V gene lookup returns CDR1 SGHRS and CDR2 YFSETQ. Trimming at V came to 0 bases and at J to 5 bases, leaving 13 bases not matched to a gene. Here the CDR3 DNA reads TGCGCCAGCAGCTTGGGGCAGGGGGCCTTCCTAGGTGACGAGCAGTACTTC. Its translation: CASSLGQGAFLGDEQYF. Using reference TRBV5-1 and TRBJ2-7 for the parts outside the CDR3, the full variable domain is KAGVTQTPRYLIKTRGQQVTLSCSPISGHRSVSWYQQTPGQGLQFLFEYFSETQRNKGNFPGRFSGRQFSNSRSEMNVSTLELGDSALYLCASSLGQGAFLGDEQYFGPGTRLTVT.